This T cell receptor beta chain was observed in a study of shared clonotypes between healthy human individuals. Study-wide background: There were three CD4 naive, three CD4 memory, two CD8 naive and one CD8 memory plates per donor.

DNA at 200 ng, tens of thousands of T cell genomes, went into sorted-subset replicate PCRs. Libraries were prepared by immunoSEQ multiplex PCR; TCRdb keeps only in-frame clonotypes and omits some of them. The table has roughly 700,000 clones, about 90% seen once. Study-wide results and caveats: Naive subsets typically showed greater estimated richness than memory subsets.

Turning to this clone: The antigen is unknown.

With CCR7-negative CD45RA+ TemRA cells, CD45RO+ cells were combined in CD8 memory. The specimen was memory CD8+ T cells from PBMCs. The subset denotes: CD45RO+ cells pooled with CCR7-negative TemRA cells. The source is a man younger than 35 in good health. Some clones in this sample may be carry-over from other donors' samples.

In nucleotides, the CDR3 is TGTGCCAGCAGCGAAGGGGCTACGGGACACAAGAACTACGAGCAGTACTTC. Translation gives CASSEGATGHKNYEQYF. The chain has TRBV9 and TRBJ2-7; perhaps TRBD1 as D (6 bases). This CDR3 region has 17 residues. CDR1 is SGDLS, CDR2 YYNGEE, per germline. The ends were cut back, 3 bases at V and 3 bases at J, with 22 bases in the middle.